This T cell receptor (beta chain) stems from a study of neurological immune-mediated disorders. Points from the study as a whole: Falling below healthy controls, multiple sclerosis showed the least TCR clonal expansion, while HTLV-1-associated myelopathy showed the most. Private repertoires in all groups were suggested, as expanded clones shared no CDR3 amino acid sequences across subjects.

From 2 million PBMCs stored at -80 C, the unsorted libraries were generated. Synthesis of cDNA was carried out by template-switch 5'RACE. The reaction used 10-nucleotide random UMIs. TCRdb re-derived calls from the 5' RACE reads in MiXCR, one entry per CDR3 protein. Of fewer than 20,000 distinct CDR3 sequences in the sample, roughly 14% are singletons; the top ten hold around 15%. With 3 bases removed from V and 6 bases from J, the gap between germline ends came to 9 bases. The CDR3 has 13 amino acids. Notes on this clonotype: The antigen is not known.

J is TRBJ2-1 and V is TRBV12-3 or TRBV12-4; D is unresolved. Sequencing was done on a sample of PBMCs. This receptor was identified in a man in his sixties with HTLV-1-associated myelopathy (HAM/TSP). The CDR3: CASSLRWSNEQFF. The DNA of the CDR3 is TGTGCCAGCAGTTTGAGGTGGAGCAATGAGCAGTTCTTC.